This T cell receptor beta chain is drawn from a study of blood T cell repertoires in COVID-19. Study summary: The samples span acute and convalescent COVID-19 from the United States, Italy and Spain. From T cells, B-cell-depleted T cells, or PBMCs came the material, which was cDNA or gDNA.

As handled by the study authors: It was from reference gene primer amplification that nucleated cell counts were estimated. Measured with immunoSEQ multiplex PCR; TCRdb has only the in-frame clones, and not every one. The V and J calls and the clone size are those of that table, but D and trimming were determined from the DNA. This table has a few hundred thousand clones, approximately 80% appearing once. The germline V gene encodes CDR1 MGHRA and CDR2 YSYEKL. The V segment lost 0 bases and the J segment 7 bases; nucleotides outside the gene matches: 11. There are 18 residues in the CDR3. This clonotype originated in a woman in her thirties or forties who had recovered from COVID-19. Sequencing used peripheral blood. The chain joins TRBV4-1 to TRBJ2-2; the match to TRBD2 covers 10 bases. The CDR3 DNA sequence: TGCGCCAGCAGCCAAGAAGGCAGGATAGCGGGGGGTTACGGGGAGCTGTTTTTT. Translation: CASSQEGRIAGGYGELFF.